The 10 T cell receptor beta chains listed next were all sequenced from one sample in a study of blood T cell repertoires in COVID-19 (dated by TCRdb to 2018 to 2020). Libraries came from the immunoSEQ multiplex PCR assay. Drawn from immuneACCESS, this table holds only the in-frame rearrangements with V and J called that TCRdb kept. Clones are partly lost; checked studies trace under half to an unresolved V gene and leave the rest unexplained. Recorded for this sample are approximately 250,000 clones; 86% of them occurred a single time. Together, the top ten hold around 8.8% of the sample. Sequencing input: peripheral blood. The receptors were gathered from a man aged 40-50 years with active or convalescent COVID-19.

The CDR3 DNA reads TGTGCCAGCAGCTCCGCAGCGTCTGAAGCTTTCTTT. The encoded protein is CASSSAASEAFF. The V and J genes are TRBV12-3 or TRBV12-4 and TRBJ1-1, with D hard to call. The V end lost 6 bases, the J end lost 6 bases, and 11 bases lay between the germline ends. CDR3 length: 12 residues.

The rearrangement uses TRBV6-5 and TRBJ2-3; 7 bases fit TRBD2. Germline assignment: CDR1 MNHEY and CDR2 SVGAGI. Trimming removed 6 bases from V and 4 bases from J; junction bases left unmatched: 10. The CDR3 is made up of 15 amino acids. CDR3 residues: CASSPNGGSADTQYF. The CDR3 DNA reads TGTGCCAGCAGCCCGAACGGCGGGAGTGCAGATACGCAGTATTTT.

CDR3 residues: CASSAGKNYGYTF. CDR3 nucleotide sequence: TGTGCCAGCAGTGCCGGGAAGAACTATGGCTACACCTTC. This chain connects TRBV28 to TRBJ1-2; D is unclear. This CDR3 is built from 13 residues. CDR1 and CDR2 from the germline V gene are MDHEN and SYDVKM. The germline V and J ends were trimmed by 5 bases and 2 bases, with 9 bases remaining between them.

CDR3 coding DNA: TGCGCCAGCAGCTTGATCCCAGGGTCTCCTGAAGCTTTCTTT. It specifies CASSLIPGSPEAFF. V usage is TRBV5-1 and J usage is TRBJ1-1, with a possible D match to TRBD1 (5 bases). CDR1 and CDR2 from the germline V gene are SGHRS and YFSETQ. V lost 1 base, J lost 6 bases, and 13 bases lay in between. CDR3 size: 14 residues.

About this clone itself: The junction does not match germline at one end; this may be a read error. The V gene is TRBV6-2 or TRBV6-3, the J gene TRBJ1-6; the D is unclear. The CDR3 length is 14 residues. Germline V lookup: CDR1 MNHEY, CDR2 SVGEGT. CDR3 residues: CASSYSGRRSPHHF. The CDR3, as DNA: TGTGCCAGCAGTTACTCGGGCAGGAGGTCACCCCACCACTTT.

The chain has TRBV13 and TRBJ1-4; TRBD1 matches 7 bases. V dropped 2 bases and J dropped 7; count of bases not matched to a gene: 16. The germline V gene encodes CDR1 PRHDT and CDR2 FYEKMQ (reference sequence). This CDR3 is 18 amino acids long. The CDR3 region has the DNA TGTGCCAGCAGCTTACCGCGGTGGGGACAGAGGGGCAGTGAAAAACTGTTTTTT. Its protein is CASSLPRWGQRGSEKLFF.

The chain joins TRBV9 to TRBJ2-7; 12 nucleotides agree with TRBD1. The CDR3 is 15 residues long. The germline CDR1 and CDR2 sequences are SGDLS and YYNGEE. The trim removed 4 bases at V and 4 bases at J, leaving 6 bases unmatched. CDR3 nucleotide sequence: TGTGCCAGCAGCCCCCGGGGACAGGGGGCTTACGAGCAGTACTTC. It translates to CASSPRGQGAYEQYF.

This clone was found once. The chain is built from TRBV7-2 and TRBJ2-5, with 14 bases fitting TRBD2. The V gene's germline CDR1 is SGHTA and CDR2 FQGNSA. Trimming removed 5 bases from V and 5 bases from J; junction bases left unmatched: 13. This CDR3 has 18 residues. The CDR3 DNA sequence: TGTGCCAGCAGCGCGGGACTAGCGGGAGCCCCGGGACGCGAGACCCAGTACTTC. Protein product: CASSAGLAGAPGRETQYF. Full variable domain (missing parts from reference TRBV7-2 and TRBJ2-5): GAGVSQSPSNKVTEKGKDVELRCDPISGHTALYWYRQSLGQGLEFLIYFQGNSAPDKSGLPSDRFSAERTGGSVSTLTIQRTQQEDSAVYLCASSAGLAGAPGRETQYFGPGTRLLVL.

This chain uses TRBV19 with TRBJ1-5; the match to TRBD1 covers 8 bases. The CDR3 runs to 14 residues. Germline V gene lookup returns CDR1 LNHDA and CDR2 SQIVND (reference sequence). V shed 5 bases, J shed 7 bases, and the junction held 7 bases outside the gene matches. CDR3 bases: TGTGCCAGTAGTTCCCGGGACAGGAGGCAGCCCCAGCATTTT. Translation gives CASSSRDRRQPQHF.

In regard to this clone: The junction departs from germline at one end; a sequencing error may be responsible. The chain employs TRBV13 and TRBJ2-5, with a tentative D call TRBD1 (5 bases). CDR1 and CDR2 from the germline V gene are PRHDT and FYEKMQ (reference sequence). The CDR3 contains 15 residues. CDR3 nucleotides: TGTGCCAGCAGTTTAGGTACAGGTGACCAAGAGACCCAGTACTTC. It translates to CASSLGTGDQETQYF. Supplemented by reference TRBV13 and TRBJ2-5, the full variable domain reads AAGVIQSPRHLIKEKRETATLKCYPIPRHDTVYWYQQGPGQDPQFLISFYEKMQSDKGSIPDRFSAQQFSDYHSELNMSSLELGDSALYFCASSLGTGDQETQYFGPGTRLLVL.